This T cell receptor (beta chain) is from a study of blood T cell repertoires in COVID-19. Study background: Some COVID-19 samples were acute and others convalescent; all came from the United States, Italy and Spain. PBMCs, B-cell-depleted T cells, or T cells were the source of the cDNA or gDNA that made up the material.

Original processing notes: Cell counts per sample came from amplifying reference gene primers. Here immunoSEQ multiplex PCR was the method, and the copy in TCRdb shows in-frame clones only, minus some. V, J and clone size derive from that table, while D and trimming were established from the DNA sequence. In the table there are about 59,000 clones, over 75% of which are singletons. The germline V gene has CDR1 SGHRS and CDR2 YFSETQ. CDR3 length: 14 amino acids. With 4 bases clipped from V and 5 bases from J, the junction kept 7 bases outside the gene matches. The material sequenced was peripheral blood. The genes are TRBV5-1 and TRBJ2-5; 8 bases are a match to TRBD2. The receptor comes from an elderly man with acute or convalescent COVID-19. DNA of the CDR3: TGCGCCAGCAGCCCCGCGGGGGGCAGGGAGACCCAGTACTTC. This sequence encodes CASSPAGGRETQYF.